A selection of T cell receptor beta chains follows, all from one sample in a study of radiation and T cells in renal cell carcinoma. Clones were sequenced by immunoSEQ multiplex PCR, and TCRdb holds only the in-frame ones, with some missing. The data show about 10,000 clones, with roughly 60% seen just once and 8.5% to 10% held by the top ten. Source: tumor tissue, taken from a patient whose treatment was nephrectomy without radiotherapy. Every receptor here comes from a man aged 35 to 55 with renal cell carcinoma. Each CDR3 is given without its conserved first and last residue. The D gene is left open where the match is weak.

d_call	cdr3_length	v_call	j_call	cdr3_aa
NA	9	TRBV23-1	TRBJ2-1	ASRPGFEQF
NA	15	TRBV19	TRBJ1-3	ASSPSRTQSSGNTIY
TRBD2	13	TRBV4-1	TRBJ2-2	ASSQTSGRAGELF
NA	13	TRBV9	TRBJ1-4	ASSVGAGGQEKLF
NA	13	TRBV5-1	TRBJ2-1	ASSFGDNSYNEQF
TRBD1	12	TRBV6-5	TRBJ1-2	ASSYLGTGGGYT
TRBD2	12	TRBV11-3	TRBJ2-5	ASSLTSGSQTQY
TRBD1	11	TRBV28	TRBJ1-2	ATLDRADYGYT
NA	14	TRBV11-1	TRBJ2-5	ASSLGLARRQETQY
NA	9	TRBV29-1	TRBJ1-4	SGGVTEKLF
NA	13	TRBV4-2	TRBJ2-2	ASSQGGWDTGELF
TRBD2	14	TRBV19	TRBJ2-1	ASSAFSGSSYNEQF
TRBD2	15	TRBV5-1	TRBJ2-1	ASSSLVAGGFSNEQF
NA	13	TRBV6-5	TRBJ1-1	ASSPREAGNTEAF
NA	14	TRBV19	TRBJ1-2	ASSIGSGPLSGGYT
NA	12	TRBV5-6	TRBJ2-4	ASSQATVENIQY
NA	14	TRBV4-1	TRBJ2-6	ASSQLPGTGANVLT
NA	14	TRBV5-1	TRBJ2-3	ASSLGDLAGADTQY
NA	9	TRBV6-5	TRBJ1-4	ASTQTEKLF
NA	12	TRBV19	TRBJ2-2	ATTPAPNTGELF
NA	12	TRBV10-3	TRBJ2-1	AISLAGQDNEQF
NA	12	TRBV5-4	TRBJ2-5	ASSTTDGLGTQY
NA	12	TRBV29-1	TRBJ2-2	SALSSSNTGELF
TRBD2	16	TRBV7-9	TRBJ2-3	ASSPDRLAPHGADTQY
NA	11	TRBV30	TRBJ1-3	AWSAGTGNTIY
TRBD1	12	TRBV2	TRBJ2-7	ASSPGQGNYEQY
TRBD2	12	TRBV28	TRBJ2-7	ASSLSLAGSEQY
NA	14	TRBV5-3	TRBJ1-2	ARSSSGREVNYGYT
TRBD2	12	TRBV6-4	TRBJ2-2	ASRLAEHTGELF
TRBD1	13	TRBV9	TRBJ2-7	ASSDGAGGPHEQY
TRBD2	13	TRBV5-6	TRBJ2-1	ASSFPGTSSGEQF
NA	15	TRBV4-3	TRBJ2-2	ASSPNPRPLGTGELF
NA	9	TRBV28	TRBJ1-2	ASSIDYGYT
NA	12	TRBV15	TRBJ2-5	ATSRGGPQETQY
NA	12	TRBV9	TRBJ1-2	ASSVGARASSYT
TRBD1	12	TRBV28	TRBJ1-1	ASSLGQKNTEAF
NA	12	TRBV19	TRBJ2-3	ASSIGSSTDTQY
TRBD2	14	TRBV4-2	TRBJ2-7	ASSHSLAGPRDEQY
TRBD1	14	TRBV7-9	TRBJ1-2	ASSLGRQGLYYGYT
NA	14	TRBV15	TRBJ2-3	ATSRDPGRRTDTQY
NA	10	TRBV4-3	TRBJ1-2	ASSQASYGYT
NA	11	TRBV5-6	TRBJ2-7	ASSLNRAYEQY
NA	13	TRBV28	TRBJ2-5	ASSSRRGFQETQY
TRBD2	14	TRBV13	TRBJ2-1	ASSLGLAGPYNEQF
TRBD1	12	TRBV6-5	TRBJ2-3	ASRGPGTGGTQY
NA	10	TRBV6-5	TRBJ1-4	ASRGDREKLF
NA	15	TRBV6-1	TRBJ2-6	ASSERGGIPGANVLT
TRBD1	13	TRBV5-4	TRBJ2-1	ASSTTGTDTIGQF
NA	12	TRBV4-2	TRBJ2-2	ASSQERVGGELF
NA	13	TRBV30	TRBJ1-2	AWSENGGAHGGYT
NA	12	TRBV6-5	TRBJ2-7	ASTKTLFPYEQY
TRBD1	11	TRBV29-1	TRBJ1-6	SVRDRAESPLH
NA	13	TRBV27	TRBJ1-1	ASSTGRGMNTEAF
NA	11	TRBV5-1	TRBJ1-4	ASSFRGPEKLF